These 20 T cell receptor beta chains share one sample of origin, sequenced in a study of cytomegalovirus exposure and HLA in healthy donors. The PCR ran on 60 Vbeta and 13 Jbeta primers. Profiling relied on immunoSEQ multiplex PCR, and the TCRdb table lists in-frame clones only, not all of them. The table includes about 110,000 clones, around 77% detected once. The specimen was PBMCs. All receptors derive from a woman in her thirties in good health and CMV-seropositive.

The chain is built from TRBV10-3 and TRBJ1-5, with unresolved D. Germline assignment: CDR1 ENHRY and CDR2 SYGVKD. The CDR3 sequence is 13 residues long. Deletions cut 5 bases from V and 6 bases from J, with 11 bases between. The CDR3 coding sequence is TGTGCCATCAGTCGGGGAGATGGTCAGCCCCAGCATTTT. Protein: CAISRGDGQPQHF.

This clone was counted a single time. The rearrangement uses TRBV19 and TRBJ2-5; 7 bases are shared with TRBD2. V was pared by 5 bases and J by 3 bases, with 9 bases of the junction left unmatched. This CDR3 contains 15 residues. Germline V gene data show CDR1 as LNHDA and CDR2 as SQIVND (reference sequence). This chain's CDR3 is CASSGSAAGEETQYF. The CDR3 DNA sequence: TGTGCCAGTAGTGGCAGCGCGGCGGGGGAAGAGACCCAGTACTTC.

The table lists this clone with a count of one. V is TRBV4-1 and J is TRBJ2-7; D is perhaps TRBD1 (6 bases). The ends were cut back, 1 base at V and 1 base at J, with 11 bases in the middle. This CDR3 comprises 15 residues. CDR1 is MGHRA, CDR2 YSYEKL, per germline. The CDR3 loop reads CASSQAVDRSYEQYF. The CDR3 DNA reads TGCGCCAGCAGCCAAGCGGTGGACAGATCCTACGAGCAGTACTTC.

The gene calls are TRBV14 and TRBJ2-5, with 7 positions matching TRBD2. CDR3 length: 16 amino acids. The germline gives CDR1 SGHDN, CDR2 FVKESK. Unmatched junction bases numbered 8, after V lost 0 bases and J lost 4 bases. The CDR3 loop reads CASSQEGLLAGETQYF. CDR3 nucleotides: TGTGCCAGCAGCCAAGAAGGCTTGTTAGCGGGAGAGACCCAGTACTTC.

The chain combines TRBV7-8 with TRBJ2-5, with 13 bases fitting TRBD2. Germline assignment: CDR1 SGHVS and CDR2 FQNEAQ. The length of the CDR3 is 16 residues. Trimming removed 5 bases from V and 0 bases from J; junction bases left unmatched: 3. The CDR3 here is CASSLLAGGYQETQYF. The CDR3 nucleotides read TGTGCCAGCAGCCTACTAGCGGGGGGGTACCAAGAGACCCAGTACTTC. The variable domain in full, with the rest retrieved from reference TRBV7-8 and TRBJ2-5, is GAGVSQSPRYKVAKRGQDVALRCDPISGHVSLFWYQQALGQGPEFLTYFQNEAQLDKSGLPSDRFFAERPEGSVSTLKIQRTQQEDSAVYLCASSLLAGGYQETQYFGPGTRLLVL.

The gene calls are TRBV29-1 and TRBJ2-2; 8 bases agree with TRBD2. The V gene end was trimmed by 5 bases and the J gene end by 2 bases; junction bases not matched to a gene: 7. The CDR3 consists of 15 residues. CDR1 is SQVTM and CDR2 is ANQGSEA in the germline V gene. DNA for the CDR3: TGCAGCGTTTTTCCGGGAGGGGTCAACACCGGGGAGCTGTTTTTT. This translates into CSVFPGGVNTGELFF.

J is TRBJ2-7 and V is TRBV6-5; 7 bases map to TRBD1. Trimming removed 2 bases from V and 0 bases from J; junction bases left unmatched: 1. The CDR3 has 14 amino acids. Germline-derived CDR1 and CDR2 are MNHEY and SVGAGI. CDR3 nucleotide sequence: TGTGCCAGCAGTTACGGGGACAGCTCCTACGAGCAGTACTTC. Translation: CASSYGDSSYEQYF.

The V and J genes are TRBV29-1 and TRBJ1-5; 9 positions agree with TRBD1. The CDR3 consists of 13 residues. The V gene end was trimmed by 2 bases and the J gene end by 7 bases; junction bases not matched to a gene: 3. Germline V gene sequence: CDR1 SQVTM, CDR2 ANQGSEA. The CDR3 DNA sequence: TGCAGCGTTGAAAGGGGACAGGGACAGCCCCAGCATTTT. It encodes CSVERGQGQPQHF. The full variable domain, with the rest looked up from reference TRBV29-1 and TRBJ1-5, is SAVISQKPSRDICQRGTSLTIQCQVDSQVTMMFWYRQQPGQSLTLIATANQGSEATYESGFVIDKFPISRPNLTFSTLTVSNMSPEDSSIYLCSVERGQGQPQHFGDGTRLSIL.

This clone occurred once. The chain carries TRBV9 and TRBJ1-6; the match to TRBD1 covers 12 bases. Germline-derived CDR1 and CDR2 are SGDLS and YYNGEE. V shed 4 bases and J 9 bases; nucleotides not matched to a gene: 14. The CDR3 extends over 18 amino acids. This chain's CDR3 is CASSPQLAGTGGISPLHF. CDR3 sequence (DNA): TGTGCCAGCAGCCCTCAACTAGCCGGGACAGGGGGCATTTCACCCCTCCACTTT.

This rearrangement joins TRBV5-1 to TRBJ2-5, with D possibly TRBD1 on 6 matching bases. The CDR3 loop spans 13 amino acids. Germline CDR1 reads SGHRS; CDR2 reads YFSETQ. With 2 bases removed from V and 1 base from J, the gap between germline ends came to 6 bases. In nucleotides, the CDR3 is TGCGCCAGCAGCTTACAGGGCCAAGAGACCCAGTACTTC. It codes for CASSLQGQETQYF.

This chain uses TRBV2 with TRBJ2-5; 11 bases map to TRBD2. V shed 9 bases and J 1 base; nucleotides not matched to a gene: 1. Germline V gene sequence: CDR1 SNHLY, CDR2 FYNNEI. The CDR3 loop spans 13 amino acids. The CDR3 DNA is TGTGCCAGGGGGACTAGCGGCCAAGAGACCCAGTACTTC. Encoded protein: CARGTSGQETQYF. Drawing the rest from reference TRBV2 and TRBJ2-5, the complete variable domain is EPEVTQTPSHQVTQMGQEVILRCVPISNHLYFYWYRQILGQKVEFLVSFYNNEISEKSEIFDDQFSVERPDGSNFTLKIRSTKLEDSAMYFCARGTSGQETQYFGPGTRLLVL.

The rearrangement joins TRBV6-1 to TRBJ1-1; possible D gene TRBD1, 6 bases. This CDR3 region has 14 residues. The germline gives CDR1 MNHNS, CDR2 SASEGT. The V and J ends lost 0 bases and 9 bases respectively, with 14 bases between them. The CDR3 nucleotides read TGTGCCAGCAGTGAAGCCGGGGGGCCCTTTCAAGCTTTCTTT. It is translated as CASSEAGGPFQAFF.

This clone came up a few times. The chain couples TRBV27 to TRBJ2-7; D unresolved. Trimming cost V 2 bases and J 3 bases, with 14 bases left between them. In germline, CDR1 is MNHEY, CDR2 SMNVEV (reference sequence). This CDR3 has 15 residues. The CDR3 coding sequence is TGTGCCAGCAGTTTAGCGCTCGCACCCGACTACGAGCAGTACTTC. Encoded protein: CASSLALAPDYEQYF.

The V gene is TRBV6-5, the J gene TRBJ2-1; possible D gene TRBD2, 6 bases. The CDR3 is made up of 13 amino acids. CDR1 and CDR2 from the germline V gene are MNHEY and SVGAGI. Deletions cut 0 bases from V and 12 bases from J, with 12 bases between. The CDR3 protein is CASSYSRRAGQFF. Written as DNA, the CDR3 is TGTGCCAGCAGTTACTCGAGGAGGGCGGGGCAGTTCTTC.

The V and J genes are TRBV7-9 and TRBJ1-2; possible D gene TRBD1, 5 bases. This CDR3 has 14 amino acids. Germline-derived CDR1 and CDR2 are SEHNR and FQNEAQ (reference sequence). The V and J ends lost 1 base and 6 bases respectively, with 12 bases between them. The CDR3, as DNA: TGTGCCAGCAGCTTAGAAAGGGGAGGGGATGGCTACACCTTC. Translating gives CASSLERGGDGYTF.

This clone has more than one count but fewer than ten. The genes are TRBV5-4 and TRBJ2-1; 7 nucleotides match TRBD1. CDR1 is SGHNT, CDR2 YYREEE, per germline (reference sequence). The junction had 4 bases not matched to a gene; V was cut back by 2 bases and J by 8 bases. The CDR3 contains 13 residues. The DNA for the CDR3 is TGTGCCAGCAGCTTAGGACAGGCCTATGAGCAGTTCTTC. This translates into CASSLGQAYEQFF.

The CDR3 sequence: CASSDPTDGYTF. The CDR3, as DNA: TGTGCCAGCAGTGACCCGACAGATGGCTACACCTTC. V usage is TRBV2 and J usage is TRBJ1-2; D may be TRBD1 (5 bases). CDR1 is SNHLY and CDR2 is FYNNEI in the germline V gene. This CDR3 has 12 residues. The V gene lost 3 bases and the J gene lost 6 bases, with 8 bases spanning the gap.

V and J are TRBV6-5 and TRBJ2-2, with D maybe TRBD2 (6 bases). The CDR3 sequence is 15 residues long. The germline CDR1 and CDR2 sequences are MNHEY and SVGAGI. Trimming shortened V by 8 bases and J by 2 bases, and 15 bases separated the two germline ends. CDR3 DNA sequence: TGTGCCAGCGGATATACCGGGACTAACACCGGGGAGCTGTTTTTT. It codes for CASGYTGTNTGELFF.

The rearrangement links TRBV5-1 to TRBJ2-1, with 10 positions matching TRBD1. V shed 2 bases and J 7 bases; nucleotides not matched to a gene: 3. The germline CDR1 and CDR2 sequences are SGHRS and YFSETQ. CDR3 length: 14 amino acids. The CDR3 sequence is CASSFMDRGNEQFF. In DNA form, the CDR3 reads TGCGCCAGCAGCTTTATGGACAGGGGGAATGAGCAGTTCTTC. The complete variable domain, with remaining parts taken from reference TRBV5-1 and TRBJ2-1, reads KAGVTQTPRYLIKTRGQQVTLSCSPISGHRSVSWYQQTPGQGLQFLFEYFSETQRNKGNFPGRFSGRQFSNSRSEMNVSTLELGDSALYLCASSFMDRGNEQFFGPGTRLTVL.

This clone showed up just a few times. The rearrangement joins TRBV30 to TRBJ1-2; tentative D call: TRBD1 (5 bases). Germline CDR1 and CDR2: GTSNPN and SVGIG (reference sequence). V was shortened by 4 bases and J by 2 bases, with 11 bases between the two germline ends. The CDR3 contains 13 residues. This CDR3 reads CAWTTTANYGYTF. The DNA for the CDR3 is TGTGCCTGGACTACGACAGCGAACTATGGCTACACCTTC.